Listed below are T cell receptor beta chains from one sample, sequenced in a study of blood T cell repertoires in COVID-19. The repertoire was sequenced with immunoSEQ multiplex PCR; TCRdb's copy has only in-frame clones and lacks some. This sample has 200,000 to 300,000 clones, with 80% to 90% found just once. Sequenced sample: PBMCs or T cells enriched from blood (not recorded which). The source is a woman aged 40 to 49 who had been exposed to COVID-19. The CDR3 runs from the conserved cysteine through the conserved F or W.

CDR3,V,J
CASSPQGPGYSNQPQHF,TRBV18,TRBJ1-5
CASSLRRPGATNEKLFF,TRBV7-8,TRBJ1-4
CASSPQGGSLQPQHF,TRBV6-2/TRBV6-3,TRBJ1-5
CASSEGGTGFPSPLHF,TRBV9,TRBJ1-6
CASSQPGQQTEYGYTF,TRBV6-2/TRBV6-3,TRBJ1-2
CASSQSGTSGRAEDTQYF,TRBV4-2,TRBJ2-3
CASSVSGGAEETQYF,TRBV9,TRBJ2-5
CASSPGQGYSGANVLTF,TRBV5-1,TRBJ2-6
CASSLTQASYNEQFF,TRBV7-3,TRBJ2-1
CASSSRTSGRVTDTQYF,TRBV6-2/TRBV6-3,TRBJ2-3
CASSYRAAEPEAFF,TRBV28,TRBJ1-1
CASRSDRASTDTQYF,TRBV7-9,TRBJ2-3
CSAAGLAGASTDTQYF,TRBV29-1,TRBJ2-3
CSANRVMNTEAFF,TRBV29-1,TRBJ1-1
CASSLTGDSPLHF,TRBV28,TRBJ1-6
CASPNRFNYGYTF,TRBV11-3,TRBJ1-2
CASSSPGQGYNEQFF,TRBV5-4,TRBJ2-1
CASSIVGGEQFF,TRBV19,TRBJ2-1
CAKRVVEAFF,TRBV7-6,TRBJ1-1
CASSQRDRYYEQYF,TRBV3-1/TRBV3-2,TRBJ2-7
CASSLLNYGYTF,TRBV7-9,TRBJ1-2
CASSPWTGSQPQHF,TRBV27,TRBJ1-5
CATSDAYLETQYF,TRBV24-1,TRBJ2-5
CARSRAGVGYNEQFF,TRBV5-3,TRBJ2-1
CASSLAIGTSAQETQYF,TRBV5-6,TRBJ2-5
CASSLGDRVTEAFF,TRBV7-3,TRBJ1-1
CASSPGQGPQETQYF,TRBV5-4,TRBJ2-5
CASSEALEAFF,TRBV2,TRBJ1-1
CASSRERLTGELFF,TRBV7-8,TRBJ2-2
CASSTRQGAVSNIQYF,TRBV7-2,TRBJ2-4
CASRPSDRGRTQYF,TRBV6-2/TRBV6-3,TRBJ2-5
CSVGQPNTGELFF,TRBV29-1,TRBJ2-2
CASSLQGYNSPLHF,TRBV6-6,TRBJ1-6